The present T cell receptor beta chain was sequenced within a study of shared clonotypes between healthy human individuals. Germline CDR1 MNHNY, CDR2 SVGAGI (reference sequence). V was cut by 0 bases and J by 2 bases, with 10 bases left in between. The CDR3 runs to 15 residues. Measured with immunoSEQ multiplex PCR; TCRdb has only the in-frame clones, and not every one. The repertoire holds about 1.1 million clones, with approximately 77% as singletons. The receptor was derived from a man between 18 and 35 years old in good health. Some clones in this sample may be carry-over from other donors' samples. V gene TRBV6-6 combines with J gene TRBJ2-5; D is unresolved. Material: memory CD4+ T cells from PBMCs. Subset in this sample: CD45RA-negative fraction. The DNA for the CDR3 is TGTGCCAGCAGTTACTCTCCGGCAGAACAAGAGACCCAGTACTTC. It is translated as CASSYSPAEQETQYF.